This TCR beta chain was observed in a study of blood T cell repertoires in COVID-19. For the study at large: Both acute and convalescent COVID-19 samples were obtained from the United States, Italy and Spain.

Individuals aged roughly 18 to 95 years were recruited from fewer than 25 US areas. The study counted Cohort 3 donors as recovered given two negative PCRs, clearance, or symptom resolution. The V gene's germline CDR1 is LNHNV and CDR2 YYDKDF (reference sequence). The CDR3 is 17 residues long. The J segment lost 8 bases and the V segment lost 0 bases, leaving 13 bases of the junction unmatched. Sequenced by immunoSEQ multiplex PCR; TCRdb stores in-frame clones only, minus some. The repertoire holds a few hundred thousand clones, 85% to 90% seen once, with roughly 10% in the top ten. The J gene is TRBJ2-1, the V gene TRBV15; 7 nucleotides align to TRBD2. Material for sequencing was PBMCs or T cells enriched from blood (not recorded which). This clonotype was obtained from a woman aged 45-60 years who had recovered from COVID-19. The CDR3 spells CATSRDLGGRKHYEQFF. DNA for the CDR3: TGTGCCACCAGCAGAGATCTGGGAGGGCGGAAGCACTATGAGCAGTTCTTC.